The next 19 T cell receptor beta chains were all read from a single sample in a study of T cells in women clearing cervical HPV infection. The data were produced by immunoSEQ multiplex PCR, yet TCRdb's version contains in-frame clones alone and is incomplete. The listing records tens of thousands of clones. Sequences were obtained from blood buffy coat. The receptor source for this set is a woman between 18 and 75 years old with a cervical HPV16 infection that either progressed to CIN3+ or cleared (not recorded which).

To note about this clone: The CDR3 end is not reached by the read, which stops 3 residues before it; the germline J gene fills it in. J is TRBJ1-5 and V is TRBV20-1; maybe TRBD1 (6 bases). The CDR3 extends over 13 amino acids. Trimming took 6 bases from V and 3 from J, leaving 12 bases between them. Looked up from germline, CDR1 is DFQATT and CDR2 is SNEGSKA (reference sequence). The CDR3 reads CSAETGPNQPQHF. Incomplete CDR3 DNA: TGCAGTGCCGAGACAGGACCCAATCAGCCC.

Turning to this clone: The read is 3 residues too short to cover the CDR3 end, so that end is filled in from the germline J gene. This chain connects TRBV20-1 to TRBJ1-4; the D gene is possibly TRBD1 (6 bases). The CDR3 is made up of 14 amino acids. V dropped 5 bases and J dropped 6 bases, with 16 bases sitting between them. Germline-derived CDR1 and CDR2 are DFQATT and SNEGSKA (reference sequence). The CDR3 DNA, read in part, is TGCAGTGCTCTTGTGCCACAGGGTTATGAAAAA. This gives the protein CSALVPQGYEK. The CDR3 as a whole reads CSALVPQGYEKLFF.

For this clone: The read stops 3 residues short of the end of the CDR3; the missing end is completed from the germline J gene. The V gene is TRBV7-3, the J gene TRBJ2-3; 12 bases are a match to TRBD2. Germline lookup yields CDR1 SGHTA and CDR2 FQGTGA. The CDR3 covers 16 residues. Losses at the gene ends were 5 bases for V and 5 bases for J; bases not matched to a gene: 8. Incomplete CDR3 DNA: TGTGCCAGCAGCCCTCTAGCGGGAGGGGCCAAAGATACG. It encodes CASSPLAGGAKDT. The CDR3, in full, reads CASSPLAGGAKDTQYF.

The CDR3 loop is CASSLGAGGLQETQYF. The sequenced part of the CDR3 DNA is TGCGCCAGCAGCTTGGGAGCGGGGGGACTTCAAGAGACC. The V gene is TRBV5-1, the J gene TRBJ2-5; the match to TRBD2 covers 9 bases. The read ends 3 residues before the CDR3 terminus; that terminus is restored from the germline J gene. This CDR3 spans 16 amino acids. The ends lost 0 bases at V and 2 bases at J; junction bases unmatched: 5. Per germline, CDR1 SGHRS and CDR2 YFSETQ. The full variable domain, completed using reference TRBV5-1 and TRBJ2-5, is KAGVTQTPRYLIKTRGQQVTLSCSPISGHRSVSWYQQTPGQGLQFLFEYFSETQRNKGNFPGRFSGRQFSNSRSEMNVSTLELGDSALYLCASSLGAGGLQETQYFGPGTRLLVL.

Turning to this clone: The missing CDR3 end, 3 residues past where the read stops, is filled in from the germline J gene. The V and J genes are TRBV20-1 and TRBJ1-2; 7 bases map to TRBD1. CDR1 is DFQATT and CDR2 is SNEGSKA in the germline V gene (reference sequence). The CDR3 extends over 13 amino acids. The DNA read from the CDR3 is TGCAGTGCTAGCAGACAGGGAAGTAGCGGC. It is translated as CSASRQGSSG. The full CDR3 reads CSASRQGSSGYTF.

In regard to this clone: The sequenced fragment ends 3 residues before the CDR3 boundary, so the rest is inferred from the germline J gene. J is TRBJ2-1 and V is TRBV7-2; possible D gene TRBD2, 6 bases. Trimming pared 5 bases from V and 5 bases from J, leaving 16 bases between. The CDR3 runs to 15 residues. The V gene's germline CDR1 is SGHTA and CDR2 FQGNSA. CDR3 bases read: TGTGCCAGCAGCACCTACGGGACTCCGGACAATGAG. Its translation is CASSTYGTPDNE. The whole CDR3 protein reads CASSTYGTPDNEQFF.

About this clone itself: The CDR3 extends 3 residues past the end of the read, so its final part is completed from the germline J gene. The V call is TRBV12-3 or TRBV12-4, the J call TRBJ2-7; a possible D gene is TRBD2 (5 bases). V shed 5 bases and J shed 4 bases, with 9 bases lying between them. The CDR3 totals 12 residues. CDR3 bases read: TGTGCCAGCAGTGGTAGCGCATACGAG. Translation gives CASSGSAYE. The whole CDR3 sequence is CASSGSAYEQYF.

Points on this clone: The CDR3 goes on 3 residues after the read ends, and that part is filled in from the germline J gene. This sequence joins TRBV10-3 and TRBJ1-1; no firm D call. Trimming removed 9 bases at V and 4 bases at J, with 12 bases between. CDR3 length: 12 residues. CDR1 and CDR2 from the germline V gene are ENHRY and SYGVKD. Partial CDR3 DNA: TGTGCCATGTCCAAGGGCCTCACTGAA. This translates into CAMSKGLTE. The whole CDR3 sequence is CAMSKGLTEAFF.

Remarks on this clone: The read ends 3 residues early relative to the CDR3; the germline J gene fills the gap. V gene TRBV4-1 combines with J gene TRBJ2-7; no definite D call. Germline V CDR1 and CDR2: MGHRA, YSYEKL. The CDR3 covers 14 residues. V dropped 0 bases and J dropped 4 bases, with 10 bases sitting between them. The CDR3 here is CASSQDELIYEQYF. CDR3 DNA (partial): TGCGCCAGCAGCCAAGACGAACTGATATACGAG.

For this clone: The sequence runs out 3 residues before the end of the CDR3; the remainder is reconstructed from the germline J gene. The chain has TRBV18 and TRBJ1-5, with D unresolved. The V gene's germline CDR1 is KGHSH and CDR2 LQKENI. The CDR3 is 14 amino acids. Between the trimmed V and J ends, which lost 1 base and 3 bases, there was a span of 7 bases. The sequenced CDR3 bases are TGTGCCAGCTCACCACGGCAGGACAATCAGCCC. It is translated as CASSPRQDNQP. Given in full, the CDR3 is CASSPRQDNQPQHF.

As concerns this clone: The CDR3 goes on 3 residues after the read ends, and that part is filled in from the germline J gene. The rearrangement links TRBV6-2 or TRBV6-3 to TRBJ2-3, with 7 bases that match TRBD2. The V and J ends lost 4 bases and 5 bases, in that order; junction bases with no gene match: 0. The CDR3 has 12 amino acids. Germline CDR1 and CDR2: MNHEY and SVGEGT. The CDR3 bases that were read are TGTGCCAGCAGTTCTAGCGGAGATACG. Residues: CASSSSGDT. The whole CDR3 sequence is CASSSSGDTQYF.

Comments on this clone: The CDR3 end lies 3 residues beyond the end of the read and is filled in from the germline J gene. This rearrangement joins TRBV18 to TRBJ2-3; the D gene is possibly TRBD1 (6 bases). The CDR3 totals 14 residues. Looked up from germline, CDR1 is KGHSH and CDR2 is LQKENI. Incomplete CDR3 DNA: TGTGCCAGCTCATCTCAAGGGGGAGATCAGCCG. Residues: CASSSQGGDQP. The CDR3 as a whole reads CASSSQGGDQPQYF.

With regard to this clone: The read terminates 3 residues before the CDR3 end, so the remaining end is supplied by the germline J gene. The V call is TRBV6-2 or TRBV6-3, the J call TRBJ1-4; 8 bases fit TRBD1. CDR3 length: 14 residues. Germline V lookup: CDR1 MNHEY, CDR2 SVGEGT. V gave up 5 bases and J gave up 5 bases; unmatched junction bases: 4. The part of the CDR3 DNA that was read is TGTGCCAGCAGTCCAGGGGGCCTGAATGAAAAA. It yields the protein CASSPGGLNEK. The CDR3 in full is CASSPGGLNEKLFF.

About this clone: With the read ending 3 residues before the CDR3 end, the germline J gene is used to fill in that end. This chain connects TRBV7-8 to TRBJ2-1, with TRBD2 identical over 10 bases. There are 17 residues in the CDR3. The germline CDR1 and CDR2 sequences are SGHVS and FQNEAQ. V lost 3 bases, J lost 8 bases, and 13 bases stayed unmatched. The CDR3 is CASSFMNWASGRDEQFF. The sequenced part of the CDR3 DNA is TGTGCCAGCAGCTTCATGAATTGGGCTAGCGGGAGAGATGAG.

Regarding this clone: The sequence runs out 3 residues before the end of the CDR3; the remainder is reconstructed from the germline J gene. This rearrangement joins TRBV19 to TRBJ1-1; TRBD1 agrees at 8 bases. V shed 6 bases, J shed 2 bases, and the junction held 11 bases outside the gene matches. The CDR3 length is 16 residues. Germline CDR1 is LNHDA and CDR2 is SQIVND (reference sequence). This chain's CDR3 is CASSRGQIGYNTEAFF. The part of the CDR3 DNA that was read is TGTGCCAGTAGCAGGGGGCAGATAGGATATAACACTGAA.

A word on this clone: Read sequence stops 3 residues before the CDR3 end, and the germline J gene provides the missing end. The sample contains more than one DNA sequence encoding this CDR3. The chain employs TRBV18 and TRBJ1-3; 7 positions match TRBD1. Germline CDR1 and CDR2: KGHSH and LQKENI. V lost 6 bases to trimming and J lost 0 bases; unmatched junction nucleotides: 11. The CDR3 runs 17 residues. The CDR3 sequence: CASSQLGQESSGNTIYF. The part of the CDR3 DNA that was read is TGTGCCAGCTCCCAACTAGGACAGGAGAGCTCTGGAAACACC.

A note on this clone: Read coverage stops 3 residues before the CDR3 terminus; the germline J gene supplies the remainder. The chain combines TRBV6-2 or TRBV6-3 with TRBJ2-7, with 15 bases lining up with TRBD2. CDR1 MNHEY and CDR2 SVGEGT come from the germline V gene. V shed 6 bases and J 2 bases; nucleotides not matched to a gene: 2. This CDR3 spans 15 amino acids. The CDR3 DNA, read in part, is TGTGCCAGCAGACGGACTAGCGGGAGGGCCTACGAG. Amino acid sequence: CASRRTSGRAYE. From start to end, the CDR3 is CASRRTSGRAYEQYF.

Remarks on this clone: The observed sequence ends 3 residues before the CDR3 terminus, with the missing tail filled in from the germline J gene. The chain joins TRBV11-1 to TRBJ2-5, with D perhaps matching TRBD2 (5 bases). The germline V gene has CDR1 SGHAT and CDR2 FQDESV (reference sequence). CDR3 length equals 13 residues. V was shortened by 2 bases and J by 5 bases, with 9 bases between the two germline ends. CDR3 amino acids: CASSLPGKETQYF. The DNA read from the CDR3 is TGTGCCAGCAGCTTACCGGGGAAGGAGACC.

Regarding this clone: The CDR3 extends 3 residues past the end of the read, so its final part is completed from the germline J gene. This rearrangement joins TRBV7-2 to TRBJ2-3; D not resolved. From germline, CDR1 is SGHTA and CDR2 FQGNSA. V was trimmed by 1 base and J by 6 bases, leaving 8 bases between them. This CDR3 comprises 13 residues. The CDR3 reads CASSLVGSDTQYF. The CDR3 bases that were read are TGTGCCAGCAGCTTAGTCGGGTCCGATACG.